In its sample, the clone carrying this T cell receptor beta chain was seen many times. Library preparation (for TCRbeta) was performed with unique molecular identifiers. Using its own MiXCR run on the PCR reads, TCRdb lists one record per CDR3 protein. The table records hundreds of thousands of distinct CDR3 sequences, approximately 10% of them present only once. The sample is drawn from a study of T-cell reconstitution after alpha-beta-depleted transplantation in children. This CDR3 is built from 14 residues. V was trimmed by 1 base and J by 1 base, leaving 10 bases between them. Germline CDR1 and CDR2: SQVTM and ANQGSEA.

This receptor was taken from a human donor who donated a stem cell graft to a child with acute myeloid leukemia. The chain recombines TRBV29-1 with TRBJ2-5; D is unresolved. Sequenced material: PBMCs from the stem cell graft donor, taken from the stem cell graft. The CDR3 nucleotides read TGCAGCGTTGAAGTGGGCACAGCCCAAGAGACCCAGTACTTC. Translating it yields CSVEVGTAQETQYF.